A selection of T cell receptor beta chains follows, all from one sample in a study of T cell responses to AZD1222 COVID-19 vaccine. Some clones are missing from TCRdb's copy, which holds only in-frame ones; the method was immunoSEQ multiplex PCR. The repertoire holds 100,000 to 150,000 clones, 70% to 90% seen once, with about 29% in the top ten. Sequences were derived from peripheral blood, sampled on day 0 of AZD1222 vaccination. Every receptor here comes from an adult in good health. Both conserved end residues are part of each CDR3. Each record gives: J gene, clone size, V gene, D gene, CDR3 protein, CDR3 DNA. A D gene is named only where the DNA matches it firmly. Expanded clones get a size class; other rows say once, few or many, or leave the size out.

J gene: TRBJ1-5
clone size: .
V gene: TRBV2
D gene: TRBD1
CDR3 protein: CASSDRTGHQPQHF
CDR3 DNA: TGTGCCAGCAGTGACCGGACAGGGCATCAGCCCCAGCATTTT

J gene: TRBJ1-1
clone size: .
V gene: TRBV7-9
D gene: .
CDR3 protein: CASSLAPWGDTEAFF
CDR3 DNA: TGTGCCAGCAGCTTAGCCCCGTGGGGGGACACTGAAGCTTTCTTT

J gene: TRBJ2-6
clone size: once
V gene: TRBV12-5
D gene: .
CDR3 protein: CASGPVGVAAPGGANVLTF
CDR3 DNA: TGTGCTAGTGGGCCCGTCGGAGTAGCGGCCCCGGGGGGGGCCAACGTCCTGACTTTC

J gene: TRBJ2-2
clone size: .
V gene: TRBV28
D gene: TRBD2
CDR3 protein: CASSVNSGGGTGELFF
CDR3 DNA: TGTGCCAGCAGCGTCAACTCCGGGGGGGGCACCGGGGAGCTGTTTTTT

J gene: TRBJ2-5
clone size: .
V gene: TRBV5-4
D gene: TRBD1
CDR3 protein: CASSLWAGTGSPETQYF
CDR3 DNA: TGTGCCAGCAGCTTGTGGGCCGGGACAGGGTCGCCCGAGACCCAGTACTTC

J gene: TRBJ2-3
clone size: .
V gene: TRBV30
D gene: TRBD2
CDR3 protein: CAWSSEGLAGPYF
CDR3 DNA: TGTGCCTGGAGTTCGGAGGGACTAGCGGGACCGTATTTT

J gene: TRBJ1-2
clone size: once
V gene: TRBV18
D gene: TRBD1
CDR3 protein: CASSLGDRGRTANYGYTF
CDR3 DNA: TGTGCCAGCTCACTAGGGGACAGGGGTCGTACAGCTAACTATGGCTACACCTTC

J gene: TRBJ1-5
clone size: .
V gene: TRBV2
D gene: .
CDR3 protein: CASSEWRTGDQPQHF
CDR3 DNA: TGTGCCAGCAGTGAGTGGCGGACGGGGGACCAGCCCCAGCATTTT

J gene: TRBJ1-1
clone size: .
V gene: TRBV11-2
D gene: .
CDR3 protein: CASSLAQAGVPEAFF
CDR3 DNA: TGTGCCAGCAGCTTGGCACAGGCGGGGGTTCCTGAAGCTTTCTTT

J gene: TRBJ2-1
clone size: once
V gene: TRBV7-2
D gene: .
CDR3 protein: CASSLELGRNEQFF
CDR3 DNA: TGTGCCAGCAGCTTAGAACTAGGTAGAAATGAGCAGTTCTTC

J gene: TRBJ2-1
clone size: .
V gene: TRBV7-2
D gene: .
CDR3 protein: CATQGGAYNEQFF
CDR3 DNA: TGTGCTACTCAGGGGGGGGCCTACAATGAGCAGTTCTTC

J gene: TRBJ1-1
clone size: .
V gene: TRBV2
D gene: .
CDR3 protein: CASSVDLNTEAFF
CDR3 DNA: TGTGCCAGCTCCGTCGATTTGAACACTGAAGCTTTCTTT

J gene: TRBJ1-4
clone size: .
V gene: TRBV2
D gene: .
CDR3 protein: CASRDRALDEKLFF
CDR3 DNA: TGTGCCAGCAGGGACCGGGCCCTCGATGAAAAACTGTTTTTT

J gene: TRBJ1-1
clone size: .
V gene: TRBV3-1/TRBV3-2
D gene: .
CDR3 protein: CASSQQGDTEAFF
CDR3 DNA: TGTGCCAGCAGCCAGCAAGGGGACACTGAAGCTTTCTTT

J gene: TRBJ2-1
clone size: once
V gene: TRBV10-3
D gene: .
CDR3 protein: CAISLHLGGAYNEQFF
CDR3 DNA: TGTGCCATCAGTTTGCATTTGGGGGGGGCATACAATGAGCAGTTCTTC

J gene: TRBJ2-3
clone size: .
V gene: TRBV4-1
D gene: .
CDR3 protein: CASSDELHVPLSRDTQYF
CDR3 DNA: TGCGCCAGCAGCGATGAGCTACACGTTCCTTTAAGTAGGGATACGCAGTATTTT